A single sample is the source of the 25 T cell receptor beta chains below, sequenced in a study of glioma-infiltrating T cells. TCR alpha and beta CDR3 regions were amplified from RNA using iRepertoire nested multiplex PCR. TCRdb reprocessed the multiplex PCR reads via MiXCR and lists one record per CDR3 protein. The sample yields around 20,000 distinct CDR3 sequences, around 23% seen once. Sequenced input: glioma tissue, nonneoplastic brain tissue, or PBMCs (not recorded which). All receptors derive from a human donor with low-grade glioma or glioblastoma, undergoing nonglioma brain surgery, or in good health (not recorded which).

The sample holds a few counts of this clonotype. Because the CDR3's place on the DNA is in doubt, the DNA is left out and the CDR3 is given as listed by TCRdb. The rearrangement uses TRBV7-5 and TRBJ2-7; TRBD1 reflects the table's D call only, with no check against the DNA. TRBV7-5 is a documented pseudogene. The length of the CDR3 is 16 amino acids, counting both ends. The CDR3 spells CISVPEASGTNYEQYF.

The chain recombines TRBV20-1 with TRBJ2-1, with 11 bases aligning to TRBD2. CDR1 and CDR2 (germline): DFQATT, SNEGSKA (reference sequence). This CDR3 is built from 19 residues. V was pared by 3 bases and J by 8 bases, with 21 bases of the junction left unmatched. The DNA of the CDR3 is TGCAGTGCTAGTGTCCTGGCGCTAGCGGGGGGCCTTGGGAGGGATGAGCAGTTCTTC. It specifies CSASVLALAGGLGRDEQFF.

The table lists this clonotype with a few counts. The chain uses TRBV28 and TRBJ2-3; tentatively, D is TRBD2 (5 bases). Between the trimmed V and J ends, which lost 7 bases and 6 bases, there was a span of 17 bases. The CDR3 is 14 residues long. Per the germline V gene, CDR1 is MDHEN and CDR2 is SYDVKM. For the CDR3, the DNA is TGTGCCAGCACCCTGAATGGACTCGGGGATACGCAGTATTTT. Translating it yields CASTLNGLGDTQYF.

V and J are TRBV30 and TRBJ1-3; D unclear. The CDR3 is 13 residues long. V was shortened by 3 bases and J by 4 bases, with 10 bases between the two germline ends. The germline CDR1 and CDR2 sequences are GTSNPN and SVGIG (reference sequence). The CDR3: CAWSSGGGNTIYF. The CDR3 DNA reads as TGTGCCTGGAGCTCGGGCGGCGGAAACACCATATATTTT.

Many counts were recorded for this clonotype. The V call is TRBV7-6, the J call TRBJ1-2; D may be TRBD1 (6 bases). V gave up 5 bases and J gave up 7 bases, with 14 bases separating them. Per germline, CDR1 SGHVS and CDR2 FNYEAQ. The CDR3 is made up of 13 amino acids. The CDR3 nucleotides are TGTGCCAGCAGCCACAGGGACCTCTCTGGCTACACCTTC. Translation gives CASSHRDLSGYTF.

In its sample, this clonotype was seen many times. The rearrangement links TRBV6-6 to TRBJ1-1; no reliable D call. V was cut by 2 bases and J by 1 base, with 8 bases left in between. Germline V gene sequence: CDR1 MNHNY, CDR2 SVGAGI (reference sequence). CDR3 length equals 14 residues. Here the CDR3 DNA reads TGTGCCAGCAGTTACACCCGAGGGAACACTGAAGCTTTCTTT. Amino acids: CASSYTRGNTEAFF.

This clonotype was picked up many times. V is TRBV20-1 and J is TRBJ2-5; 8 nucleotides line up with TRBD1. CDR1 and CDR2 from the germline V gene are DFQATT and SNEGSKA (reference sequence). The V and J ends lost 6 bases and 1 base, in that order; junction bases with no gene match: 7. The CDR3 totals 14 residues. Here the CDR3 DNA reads TGCAGTGCCAGGGGGCGGGGCCCCCAAGAGACCCAGTACTTC. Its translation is CSARGRGPQETQYF.

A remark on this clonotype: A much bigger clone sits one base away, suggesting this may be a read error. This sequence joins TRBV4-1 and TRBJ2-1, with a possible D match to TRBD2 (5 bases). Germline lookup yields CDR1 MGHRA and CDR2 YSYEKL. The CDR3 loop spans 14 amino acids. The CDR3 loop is CASSQGTGRNEKFF. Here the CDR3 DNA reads TGCGCCAGCAGCCAGGGAACGGGGAGAAATGAGAAGTTCTTC.

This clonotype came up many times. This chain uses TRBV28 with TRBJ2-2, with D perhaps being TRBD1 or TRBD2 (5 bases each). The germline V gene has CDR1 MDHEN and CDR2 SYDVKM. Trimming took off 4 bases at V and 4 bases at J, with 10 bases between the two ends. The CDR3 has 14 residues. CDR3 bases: TGTGCCAGCAGTTCACCGGGACCCACCGGGGAGCTGTTTTTT. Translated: CASSSPGPTGELFF.

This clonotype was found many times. Here the CDR3 DNA reads TGCAGTGCTACCCATCCGGGACAGAACACAGATACGCAGTATTTT. Protein: CSATHPGQNTDTQYF. This chain links TRBV20-1 with TRBJ2-3; TRBD1 matches 7 bases. The CDR3 totals 15 residues. V trimming: 4 bases; J trimming: 2 bases; junction bases outside the gene matches: 9. Germline V gene sequence: CDR1 DFQATT, CDR2 SNEGSKA (reference sequence).

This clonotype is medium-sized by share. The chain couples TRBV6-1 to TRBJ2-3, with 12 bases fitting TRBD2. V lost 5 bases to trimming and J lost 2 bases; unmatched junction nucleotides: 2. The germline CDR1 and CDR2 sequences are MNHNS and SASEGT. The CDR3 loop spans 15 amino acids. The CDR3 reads CASSRLAGVTDTQYF. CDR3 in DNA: TGTGCCAGCAGTCGACTAGCGGGGGTCACAGATACGCAGTATTTT.

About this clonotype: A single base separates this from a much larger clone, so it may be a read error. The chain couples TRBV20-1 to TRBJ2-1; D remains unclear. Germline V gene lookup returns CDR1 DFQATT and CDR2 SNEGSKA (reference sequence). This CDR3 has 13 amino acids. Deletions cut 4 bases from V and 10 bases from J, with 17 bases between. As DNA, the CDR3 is TGCAGTGCTAAAGACCCCCCTAAACGGGAGCAGTTCTTC. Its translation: CSAKDPPKREQFF.

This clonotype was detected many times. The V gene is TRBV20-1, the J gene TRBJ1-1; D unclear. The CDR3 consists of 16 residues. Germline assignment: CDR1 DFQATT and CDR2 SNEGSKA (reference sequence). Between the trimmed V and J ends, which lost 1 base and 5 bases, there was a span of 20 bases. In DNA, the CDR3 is TGCAGTGCTAGAGCTCCCTACTATGAGGCGCCGACTGAAGCTTTCTTT. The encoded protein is CSARAPYYEAPTEAFF.

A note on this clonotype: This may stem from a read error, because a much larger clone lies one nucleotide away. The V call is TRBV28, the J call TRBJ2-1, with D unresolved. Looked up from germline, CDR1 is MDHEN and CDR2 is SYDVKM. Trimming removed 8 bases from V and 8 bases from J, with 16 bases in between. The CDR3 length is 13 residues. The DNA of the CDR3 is TGTGCCAGCTCGTCTATACTAAGGTATGAGCAGTTCTTC. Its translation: CASSSILRYEQFF.

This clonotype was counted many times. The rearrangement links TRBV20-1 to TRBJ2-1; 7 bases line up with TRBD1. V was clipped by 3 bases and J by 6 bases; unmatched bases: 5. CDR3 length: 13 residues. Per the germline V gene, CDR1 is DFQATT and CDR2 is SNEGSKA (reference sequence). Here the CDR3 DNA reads TGCAGTGCTAGCTTGGGGACAGTCAATGAGCAGTTCTTC. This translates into CSASLGTVNEQFF.

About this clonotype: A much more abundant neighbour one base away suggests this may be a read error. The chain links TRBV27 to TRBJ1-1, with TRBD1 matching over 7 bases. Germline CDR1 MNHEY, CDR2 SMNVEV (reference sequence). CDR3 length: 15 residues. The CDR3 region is CATSDQGQDDTEAFF. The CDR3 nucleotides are TGTGCCACCAGTGACCAAGGACAGGACGACACTGAAGCTTTCTTT.

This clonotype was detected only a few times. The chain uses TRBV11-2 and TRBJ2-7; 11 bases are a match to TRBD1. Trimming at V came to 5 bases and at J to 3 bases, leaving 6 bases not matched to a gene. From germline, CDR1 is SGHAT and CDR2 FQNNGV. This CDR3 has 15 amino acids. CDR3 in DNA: TGTGCCAGCAGCCCCGGGACAGGGGGTAGCTACGAGCAGTACTTC. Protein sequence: CASSPGTGGSYEQYF.

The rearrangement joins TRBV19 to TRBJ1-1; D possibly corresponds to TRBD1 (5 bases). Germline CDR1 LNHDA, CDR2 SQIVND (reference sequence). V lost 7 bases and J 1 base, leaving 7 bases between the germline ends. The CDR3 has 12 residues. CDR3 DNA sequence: TGTGCCAGTATGCAGGGGAACACTGAAGCTTTCTTT. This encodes CASMQGNTEAFF.

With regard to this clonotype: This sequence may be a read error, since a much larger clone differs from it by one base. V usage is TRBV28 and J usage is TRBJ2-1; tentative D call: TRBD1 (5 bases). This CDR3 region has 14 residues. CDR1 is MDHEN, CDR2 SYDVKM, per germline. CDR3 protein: CAGSRGNSYNEQFF. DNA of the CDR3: TGTGCCGGCAGTAGGGGTAACTCCTACAATGAGCAGTTCTTC.

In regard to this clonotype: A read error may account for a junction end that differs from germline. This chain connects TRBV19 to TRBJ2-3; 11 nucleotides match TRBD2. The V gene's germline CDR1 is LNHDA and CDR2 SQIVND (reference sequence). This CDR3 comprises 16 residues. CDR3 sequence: CAGSTIAGGRSDTQYF. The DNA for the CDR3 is TGTGCCGGTAGCACGATAGCGGGGGGGCGATCAGATACGCAGTATTTT. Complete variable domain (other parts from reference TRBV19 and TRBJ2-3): DGGITQSPKYLFRKEGQNVTLSCEQNLNHDAMYWYRQDPGQGLRLIYYSQIVNDFQKGDIAEGYSVSREKKESFPLTVTSAQKNPTAFYLCAGSTIAGGRSDTQYFGPGTRLTVL.

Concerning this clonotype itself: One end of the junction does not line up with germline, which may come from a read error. CDR3 in amino acids: CASGATKAFF. The CDR3 region has the DNA TGTGCCAGCGGGGCCACTAAAGCTTTCTTT. V gene TRBV28 combines with J gene TRBJ1-1; perhaps TRBD1 as D (5 bases). The CDR3 extends over 10 amino acids. CDR1 and CDR2 from the germline V gene are MDHEN and SYDVKM.

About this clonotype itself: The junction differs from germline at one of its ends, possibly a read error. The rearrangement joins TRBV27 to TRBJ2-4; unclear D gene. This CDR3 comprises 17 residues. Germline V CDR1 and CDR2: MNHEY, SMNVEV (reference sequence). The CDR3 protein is CACSRLDGEGAKNIQYF. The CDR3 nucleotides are TGTGCCTGCAGCCGGCTTGATGGGGAAGGGGCCAAAAACATTCAGTACTTC.

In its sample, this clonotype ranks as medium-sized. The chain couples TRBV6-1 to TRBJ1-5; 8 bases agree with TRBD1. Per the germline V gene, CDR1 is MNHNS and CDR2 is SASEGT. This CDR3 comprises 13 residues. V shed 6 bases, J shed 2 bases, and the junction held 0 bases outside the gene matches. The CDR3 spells CASRGQGNQPQHF. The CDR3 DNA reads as TGTGCCAGCAGGGGACAGGGCAATCAGCCCCAGCATTTT.

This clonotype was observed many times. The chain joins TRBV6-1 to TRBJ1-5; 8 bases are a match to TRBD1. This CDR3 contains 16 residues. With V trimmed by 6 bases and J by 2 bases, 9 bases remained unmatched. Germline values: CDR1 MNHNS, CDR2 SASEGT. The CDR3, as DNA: TGTGCCAGCAGGCAGGGGGCGGTTACGGGCAATCAGCCCCAGCATTTT. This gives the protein CASRQGAVTGNQPQHF.

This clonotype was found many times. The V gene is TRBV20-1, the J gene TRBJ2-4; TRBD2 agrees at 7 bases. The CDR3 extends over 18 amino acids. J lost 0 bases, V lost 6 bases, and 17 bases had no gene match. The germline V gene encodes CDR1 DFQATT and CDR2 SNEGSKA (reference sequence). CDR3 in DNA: TGCAGTGCCCCATCGGGGGGATATCTCGGAGGAGCCAAAAACATTCAGTACTTC. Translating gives CSAPSGGYLGGAKNIQYF.